These 21 T cell receptor beta chains came from one sample sequenced in a study of blood T cells in healthy people across ages. Combining a sample-barcoded 5' primer with a J-beta primer mix, a second PCR ran for roughly 6 to 11 cycles. A single record per CDR3 protein comes from TCRdb applying MiXCR to the 5' RACE reads. The sample lists hundreds of thousands of distinct CDR3 sequences; 40% to 45% were seen once. The sample consisted of blood. The source is an elderly man in good health.

In this sample, this clonotype turned up a few times. A read error may be the cause here, since a much bigger clone is one base away. The chain employs TRBV30 and TRBJ2-5; 10 bases map to TRBD2. After removal of 0 bases from V and 11 bases from J, the junction contained 12 bases not matched to a gene. CDR3 length equals 15 residues. The germline CDR1 and CDR2 sequences are GTSNPN and SVGIG (reference sequence). The CDR3 is CAWSVWTSGSDEQYF. The CDR3 bases are TGTGCCTGGAGTGTCTGGACTAGCGGTTCGGATGAGCAGTACTTC.

In its sample, this clonotype was seen many times. The chain is built from TRBV20-1 and TRBJ1-4; D is perhaps TRBD1 (5 bases). The V end lost 0 bases, the J end lost 6 bases, and 17 bases lay between the germline ends. Germline V gene sequence: CDR1 DFQATT, CDR2 SNEGSKA (reference sequence). The CDR3 has 16 amino acids. The CDR3 loop is CSARDPGGSGDEKLFF. CDR3 in DNA: TGCAGTGCTAGAGATCCGGGGGGATCGGGGGATGAAAAACTGTTTTTT.

This chain uses TRBV6-6 with TRBJ2-7; 9 bases are shared with TRBD1. Germline V lookup: CDR1 MNHNY, CDR2 SVGAGI (reference sequence). The CDR3 runs to 15 residues. V lost 0 bases, J lost 3 bases, and 3 bases stayed unmatched. The CDR3 is CASSYSGQGGYEQYF. As DNA, the CDR3 is TGTGCCAGCAGTTACTCGGGACAGGGAGGCTACGAGCAGTACTTC.

The sample holds many counts of this clonotype. CDR3 sequence: CSAQGPKSYNEQFF. For the CDR3, the DNA is TGCAGTGCCCAGGGACCAAAATCCTACAATGAGCAGTTCTTC. This chain links TRBV20-1 with TRBJ2-1, with D possibly called TRBD1 or TRBD2 (5 bases each). Trimming shortened V by 6 bases and J by 1 base, and 13 bases separated the two germline ends. The CDR3 length is 14 residues. Germline CDR1 reads DFQATT; CDR2 reads SNEGSKA (reference sequence).

About this clonotype itself: A much larger clone differs by one base, so this may be a read error. V and J are TRBV9 and TRBJ2-3, with 11 bases that match TRBD2. In germline, CDR1 is SGDLS, CDR2 YYNGEE. The CDR3 length is 20 residues. With V trimmed by 4 bases and J by 9 bases, 25 bases remained unmatched. The CDR3 loop reads CASSPRPDPPLAGGTETQYF. For the CDR3, the DNA is TGTGCCAGCAGCCCCCGCCCGGATCCACCCCTAGCGGGAGGCACCGAGACGCAGTATTTT.

This clonotype was seen more than once but under ten times. The chain is built from TRBV29-1 and TRBJ1-2; D is possibly TRBD1 (6 bases). The CDR3 consists of 13 residues. The germline V and J ends were trimmed by 4 bases and 6 bases, with 15 bases remaining between them. Germline V gene lookup returns CDR1 SQVTM and CDR2 ANQGSEA. The CDR3 loop is CSVGGTGNHGYTF. The CDR3 coding sequence is TGCAGCGTTGGTGGAACAGGGAACCATGGCTACACCTTC. Using reference TRBV29-1 and TRBJ1-2 for the parts outside the CDR3, the full variable domain is SAVISQKPSRDICQRGTSLTIQCQVDSQVTMMFWYRQQPGQSLTLIATANQGSEATYESGFVIDKFPISRPNLTFSTLTVSNMSPEDSSIYLCSVGGTGNHGYTFGSGTRLTVV.

This chain uses TRBV20-1 with TRBJ2-1; D not certain. The J call may be wrong; the DNA end is better matched by TRBJ2-7. Germline V gene sequence: CDR1 DFQATT, CDR2 SNEGSKA (reference sequence). This CDR3 spans 11 amino acids. The CDR3 loop is CSAARYNEQYF. CDR3 sequence (DNA): TGCAGTGCTGCGCGCTACAATGAGCAGTACTTC.

CDR3 residues: CASRSGMADTQYF. DNA for the CDR3: TGTGCCAGCAGATCTGGGATGGCAGATACGCAGTATTTT. This chain joins TRBV7-6 and TRBJ2-3, with D unresolved. The CDR3 is 13 residues long. Germline values: CDR1 SGHVS, CDR2 FNYEAQ. The ends were cut back, 6 bases at V and 4 bases at J, with 11 bases in the middle. The variable domain in full, completed from reference TRBV7-6 and TRBJ2-3, reads GAGVSQSPRYKVTKRGQDVALRCDPISGHVSLYWYRQALGQGPEFLTYFNYEAQQDKSGLPNDRFSAERPEGSISTLTIQRTEQRDSAMYRCASRSGMADTQYFGPGTRLTVL.

The sample holds one count of this clonotype. J is TRBJ2-7 and V is TRBV2; 8 positions agree with TRBD1. The J segment lost 3 bases and the V segment lost 6 bases, leaving 4 bases of the junction unmatched. In germline, CDR1 is SNHLY, CDR2 FYNNEI. CDR3 length equals 13 residues. The CDR3 is CASSGTGHYEQYF. In DNA, the CDR3 is TGTGCCAGCAGCGGGACAGGACACTACGAGCAGTACTTC.

The V gene is TRBV4-2, the J gene TRBJ1-1; D is unresolved. V dropped 0 bases and J dropped 4 bases, with 12 bases sitting between them. In germline, CDR1 is LGHNA, CDR2 YNFKEQ. There are 15 residues in the CDR3. Here the CDR3 reads CASSQDVPEGTEAFF. The CDR3 DNA reads TGTGCCAGCAGCCAAGATGTTCCGGAGGGCACTGAAGCTTTCTTT.

This clonotype came up many times. A much larger clone sits a single nucleotide away, making a read error possible. The chain employs TRBV27 and TRBJ2-5, with a possible D match to TRBD2 (6 bases). The germline gives CDR1 MNHEY, CDR2 SMNVEV (reference sequence). This CDR3 region has 11 residues. Trimming shortened V by 10 bases and J by 11 bases, and 17 bases separated the two germline ends. The CDR3 protein is CATLFGSEQYF. CDR3 in DNA: TGTGCCACCCTTTTCGGGAGTGAGCAGTACTTC.

Here the CDR3 DNA reads TGCAGTGCTAGAGATCCTGCCCTAGCGGGGTACGAGCAGTACTTC. Its protein product is CSARDPALAGYEQYF. This chain uses TRBV20-1 with TRBJ2-5, with 9 nucleotides matching TRBD2. Judging by the DNA end, TRBJ2-7 fits better; the J call may be wrong. Germline CDR1 is DFQATT and CDR2 is SNEGSKA (reference sequence). The CDR3 runs to 15 residues.

This clonotype was counted only a few times. This chain uses TRBV20-1 with TRBJ2-7; no firm D call. The CDR3 totals 14 residues. The V end was cut by 6 bases, the J end by 2 bases, with 17 bases between. Germline V gives CDR1 DFQATT, CDR2 SNEGSKA (reference sequence). Here the CDR3 DNA reads TGCAGTGCCCGGACCCAAACGAGCCCCTACGAGCAGTACTTC. Translation gives CSARTQTSPYEQYF.

The chain recombines TRBV28 with TRBJ2-7, with a tentative D call TRBD2 (6 bases). The germline V and J ends were trimmed by 6 bases and 2 bases, with 17 bases remaining between them. Germline V gene data show CDR1 as MDHEN and CDR2 as SYDVKM. CDR3 length: 15 amino acids. The CDR3 spells CASSPGGQRTYEQYF. CDR3 nucleotide sequence: TGTGCCAGCAGCCCCGGAGGGCAGAGAACCTACGAGCAGTACTTC.

The chain employs TRBV6-2 or TRBV6-3 and TRBJ2-3; no reliable D call. The CDR3 is 11 residues long. Germline values: CDR1 MNHEY, CDR2 SVGEGT. The ends were cut back, 5 bases at V and 6 bases at J, with 6 bases in the middle. The CDR3 region is CASSHGDTQYF. The CDR3 DNA is TGTGCCAGCAGTCACGGGGATACGCAGTATTTT.

The chain joins TRBV7-8 to TRBJ2-7, with D hard to call. Germline-derived CDR1 and CDR2 are SGHVS and FQNEAQ. This CDR3 is built from 13 residues. V was clipped by 7 bases and J by 0 bases, with 10 bases between them. CDR3 bases: TGTGCCAGCAACTCGGGCCCCTCCTACGAGCAGTACTTC. Amino acids: CASNSGPSYEQYF.

The chain employs TRBV20-1 and TRBJ2-1; D gene unclear. The CDR3 is 17 amino acids. CDR1 is DFQATT and CDR2 is SNEGSKA in the germline V gene (reference sequence). V gave up 5 bases and J gave up 6 bases, with 26 bases separating them. The CDR3: CSADPKERYRLRNEQFF. The CDR3 DNA sequence: TGCAGTGCTGACCCTAAAGAGCGCTACCGACTCCGCAATGAGCAGTTCTTC.

This clonotype has more than one count but fewer than ten. V usage is TRBV20-1 and J usage is TRBJ2-1; D possibly uses TRBD1 or TRBD2 (5 bases each). This CDR3 region has 17 residues. Germline V gene data show CDR1 as DFQATT and CDR2 as SNEGSKA (reference sequence). Trimming removed 0 bases at V and 4 bases at J, with 19 bases between. CDR3 sequence reads: CSARDGGVRKSYNEQFF. CDR3 nucleotide sequence: TGCAGTGCTAGAGATGGGGGAGTGCGCAAGTCATACAATGAGCAGTTCTTC.

V gene TRBV20-1 combines with J gene TRBJ1-2, with D uncertain. Germline V gene sequence: CDR1 DFQATT, CDR2 SNEGSKA (reference sequence). Trimming cost V 1 base and J 6 bases, with 15 bases left between them. The CDR3 length is 14 residues. Written as DNA, the CDR3 is TGCAGTGCTAGAGGGGTGAGAGCGACCGATGGCTACACCTTC. Encoded protein: CSARGVRATDGYTF.

This clonotype showed up just a few times. This chain uses TRBV7-3 with TRBJ2-7; D may be TRBD2 (6 bases). This CDR3 has 15 residues. Per germline, CDR1 SGHTA and CDR2 FQGTGA. V was shortened by 4 bases and J by 2 bases, with 15 bases between the two germline ends. DNA for the CDR3: TGTGCCAGCAGCTACCCAGAAGGCGGGACCTACGAGCAGTACTTC. The encoded protein is CASSYPEGGTYEQYF.

This clonotype was detected ten times or more. V and J are TRBV4-3 and TRBJ2-1; TRBD2 matches 8 bases. Germline values: CDR1 LGHNA, CDR2 YSLEER. Trimming removed 4 bases from V and 6 bases from J; junction bases left unmatched: 2. CDR3 length equals 13 residues. The DNA for the CDR3 is TGCGCCAGCAGCCTCGGGGGGGGCAATGAGCAGTTCTTC. Translation: CASSLGGGNEQFF.